The entry below gives a single T cell receptor beta chain sequence along with its context. Its antigen is unidentified. One end of the junction is discordant with germline, which a read error may explain. The record originates from a study of regulatory T cells in long-lasting Graves disease. Broader study findings: Preferential use of TRBV28, TRBJ1-2 and TRBJ2-5 was seen in persistent disease.

Time point here: newly diagnosed GD, antithyroid drugs for less than 3 months. From RNA extracted from PBMCs, the TCR library was made. The CDR3 has 14 amino acids. CDR1 is SGHNT and CDR2 is YYREEE in the germline V gene (reference sequence). According to the study, TCR beta libraries were built with iRepertoire HTBI primers and CDR3-region Arm-PCR. A single record per CDR3 protein comes from TCRdb applying MiXCR to the multiplex PCR reads. The data contain fewer than 550,000 distinct CDR3 sequences, roughly 15% of them seen just once; the ten biggest clones take up about 23%. The same specimen was also included in a second study, on T cells in Graves' hyperthyroidism and ophthalmopathy.

The source was peripheral blood mononuclear cells (PBMCs), collected at new diagnosis, from a patient treated with antithyroid drugs. The J gene is TRBJ1-4, the V gene TRBV5-4; D is undetermined. The origin of this receptor is a woman between 18 and 29 years old with Graves disease. The CDR3 spells CASSFPGSPNEPLF. In nucleotides, the CDR3 is TGTGCCAGCAGCTTTCCCGGAAGCCCCAACGAGCCTTTATTT.